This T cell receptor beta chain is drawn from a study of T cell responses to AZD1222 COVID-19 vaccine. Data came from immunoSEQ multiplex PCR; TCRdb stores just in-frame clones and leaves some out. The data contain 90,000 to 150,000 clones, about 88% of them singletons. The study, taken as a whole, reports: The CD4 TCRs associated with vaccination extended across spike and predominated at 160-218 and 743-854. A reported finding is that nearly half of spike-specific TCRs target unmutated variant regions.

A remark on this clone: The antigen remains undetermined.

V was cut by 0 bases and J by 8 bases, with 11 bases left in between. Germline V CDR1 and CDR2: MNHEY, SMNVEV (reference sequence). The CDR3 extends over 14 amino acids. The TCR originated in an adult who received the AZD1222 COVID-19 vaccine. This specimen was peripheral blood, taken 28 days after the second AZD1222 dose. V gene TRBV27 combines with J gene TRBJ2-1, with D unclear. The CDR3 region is CASSLSVPTYEQFF. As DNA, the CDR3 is TGTGCCAGCAGTTTATCGGTCCCGACGTATGAGCAGTTCTTC.